This TCR beta chain was identified in a study of T cell changes during pregnancy in multiple sclerosis. Assay used: immunoSEQ multiplex PCR; TCRdb lists only in-frame clones, some missing. Among under 50,000 clones listed, approximately 94% were seen once. Germline values: CDR1 SGHTA, CDR2 FQGNSA. This CDR3 region has 17 residues. J lost 1 base, V lost 1 base, and 8 bases had no gene match. The source was CD8+ T cells from peripheral blood mononuclear cells, collected in the first trimester of pregnancy. This chain links TRBV7-2 with TRBJ2-7, with 9 bases matching TRBD1. The receptor comes from a female donor with multiple sclerosis, enrolled in a pregnancy study. The CDR3 loop reads CASSLGRRDRASYEQYF. For the CDR3, the DNA is TGTGCCAGCAGCTTAGGACGCCGGGACAGGGCTTCCTACGAGCAGTACTTC.